This TCR beta chain appears in the sequencing data of a study of blood T cell repertoires in COVID-19. Original analysis: Estimates of nucleated cell counts were drawn from the amplification of reference gene primers. Method: immunoSEQ multiplex PCR; TCRdb's copy keeps in-frame clones and lacks some. From that table come the V and J calls and clone size; the DNA was used to work out D and trimming. The table has tens of thousands of clones, roughly 87% seen once. V gave up 10 bases and J gave up 8 bases, with 17 bases separating them. Germline values: CDR1 MDHEN, CDR2 SYDVKM. The CDR3 has 12 residues.

The rearrangement joins TRBV28 to TRBJ1-2; maybe TRBD1 (6 bases). The TCR comes from a male donor with acute or convalescent COVID-19. The sequencing sample was made of peripheral blood. CDR3 DNA sequence: TGTGCCACCCGAAGGGGGGGCGAGGGCTACACCTTC. This sequence encodes CATRRGGEGYTF.